This T cell receptor beta chain appears in the sequencing data of a study of blood T cell repertoires in COVID-19. In the study overall: The study drew acute and convalescent COVID-19 samples from the United States, Italy and Spain. In each case, the material was cDNA or gDNA derived from T cells, B-cell-depleted T cells, or PBMCs.

Under the authors' procedure: Estimation of nucleated cell counts was performed using reference gene primer amplification. Assay used: immunoSEQ multiplex PCR; TCRdb lists only in-frame clones, some missing. Clonal size and the V and J genes are those of that table, whereas D and trimming came from the DNA. Of 88,000 or so clones in the sample, 86% were seen once. This CDR3 region has 17 residues. CDR1 and CDR2 (germline): LNHDA, SQIVND (reference sequence). The J segment lost 5 bases and the V segment lost 4 bases, leaving 16 bases of the junction unmatched. This chain connects TRBV19 to TRBJ1-2; 7 bases are shared with TRBD1. Sample: peripheral blood. The sequence derives from a man in his sixties with acute or convalescent COVID-19. This chain's CDR3 is CASSTRRTGPLRYGYTF. CDR3 DNA: TGTGCCAGTAGTACCCGCCGGACAGGACCTTTGAGGTATGGCTACACCTTC.